This record covers a single T cell receptor beta chain. The data derive from a study of blood T cell repertoires in COVID-19. Across the study: There were acute and convalescent COVID-19 samples, and they came from the United States, Italy and Spain.

Original methodology: Researchers report that nucleated cell counts were estimated from reference gene primer amplification. The data were produced by immunoSEQ multiplex PCR, yet TCRdb's version contains in-frame clones alone and is incomplete. V, J and clone size are those of that table, while D and trimming were read from the DNA. This sample has under 250,000 clones; about 88% occur once, and the top ten carry under 5.5%. Trimming stripped 4 bases from V and 5 bases from J, with 11 bases between. The CDR3 spans 13 residues. The V gene's germline CDR1 is PRHDT and CDR2 FYEKMQ (reference sequence).

The chain links TRBV13 to TRBJ2-5, with D tentatively TRBD1 (6 bases). Input material: peripheral blood. The TCR sequence derives from a woman in her forties with acute or convalescent COVID-19. The CDR3 DNA reads as TGTGCCAGCAGCTCGGGACAAACCGAGACCCAGTACTTC. Protein: CASSSGQTETQYF.